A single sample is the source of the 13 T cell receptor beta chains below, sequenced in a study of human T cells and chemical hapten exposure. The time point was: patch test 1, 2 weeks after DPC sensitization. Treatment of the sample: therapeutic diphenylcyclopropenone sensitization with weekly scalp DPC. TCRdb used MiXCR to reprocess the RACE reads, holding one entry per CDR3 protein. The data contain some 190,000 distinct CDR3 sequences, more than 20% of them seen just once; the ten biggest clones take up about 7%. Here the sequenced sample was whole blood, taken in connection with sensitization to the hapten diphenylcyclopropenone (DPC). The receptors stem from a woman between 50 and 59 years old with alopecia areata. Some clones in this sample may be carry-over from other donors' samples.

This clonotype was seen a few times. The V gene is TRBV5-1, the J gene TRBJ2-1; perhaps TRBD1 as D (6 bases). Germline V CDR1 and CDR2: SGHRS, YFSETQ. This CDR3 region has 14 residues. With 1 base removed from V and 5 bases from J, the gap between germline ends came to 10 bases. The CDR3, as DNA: TGCGCCAGCAGCTTGCGGGACAAAGACAATGAGCAGTTCTTC. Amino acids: CASSLRDKDNEQFF.

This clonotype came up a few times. The CDR3 DNA is TGTGCCAGCTCCATGACCTCTCGACGGACCGGGGAGCTGTTTTTT. Translating it yields CASSMTSRRTGELFF. This sequence joins TRBV6-2 or TRBV6-3 and TRBJ2-2, with D unresolved. Trimming left V 8 bases short and J 5 bases short, with 18 bases between. CDR3 length: 15 residues. Germline V gene lookup returns CDR1 MNHEY and CDR2 SVGEGT.

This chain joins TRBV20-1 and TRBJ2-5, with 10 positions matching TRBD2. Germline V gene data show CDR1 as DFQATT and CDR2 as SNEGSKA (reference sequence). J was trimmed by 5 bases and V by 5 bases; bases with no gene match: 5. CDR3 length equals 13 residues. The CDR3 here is CSARAGGRETQYF. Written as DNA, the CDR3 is TGCAGTGCTCGAGCGGGAGGGCGGGAGACCCAGTACTTC.

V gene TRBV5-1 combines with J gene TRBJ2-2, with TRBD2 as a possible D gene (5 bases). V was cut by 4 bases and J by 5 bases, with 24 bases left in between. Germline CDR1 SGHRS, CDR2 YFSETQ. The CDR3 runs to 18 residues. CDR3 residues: CASSRSDTRRSRTGELFF. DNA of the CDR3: TGCGCCAGCAGCCGTAGCGACACCAGACGTAGTCGAACCGGGGAGCTGTTTTTT.

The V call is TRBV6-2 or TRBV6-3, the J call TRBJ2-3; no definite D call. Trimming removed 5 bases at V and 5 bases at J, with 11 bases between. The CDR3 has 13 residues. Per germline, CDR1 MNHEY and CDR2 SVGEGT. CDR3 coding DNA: TGTGCCAGCAGTAACCGACGAGTAGATACGCAGTATTTT. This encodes CASSNRRVDTQYF.

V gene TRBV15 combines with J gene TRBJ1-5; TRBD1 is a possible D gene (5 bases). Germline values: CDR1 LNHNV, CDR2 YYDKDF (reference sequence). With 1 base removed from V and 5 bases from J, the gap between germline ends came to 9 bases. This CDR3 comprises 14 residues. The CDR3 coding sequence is TGTGCCACCAGCAGAGGGGGGTCTCATCAGCCCCAGCATTTT. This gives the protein CATSRGGSHQPQHF.

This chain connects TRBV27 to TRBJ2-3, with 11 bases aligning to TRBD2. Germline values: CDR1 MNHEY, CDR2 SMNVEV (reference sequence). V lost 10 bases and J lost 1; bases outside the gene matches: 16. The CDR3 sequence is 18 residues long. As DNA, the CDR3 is TGTGCCACCAACCCGGGTAGCGGGAGGGCCTTTCGCACAGATACGCAGTATTTT. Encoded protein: CATNPGSGRAFRTDTQYF.

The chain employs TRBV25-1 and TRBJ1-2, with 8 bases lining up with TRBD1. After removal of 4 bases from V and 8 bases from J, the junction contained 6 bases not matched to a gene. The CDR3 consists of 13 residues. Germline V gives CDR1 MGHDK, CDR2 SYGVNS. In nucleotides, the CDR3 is TGTGCCAGCAGTGGATTGACAGGGGAAGGCTACACCTTC. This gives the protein CASSGLTGEGYTF.

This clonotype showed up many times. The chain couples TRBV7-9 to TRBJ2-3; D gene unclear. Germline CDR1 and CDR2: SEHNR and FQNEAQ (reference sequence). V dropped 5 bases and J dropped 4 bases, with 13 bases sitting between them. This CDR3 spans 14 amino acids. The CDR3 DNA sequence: TGTGCCAGCAGCCTTTCCGGACGGCCAGATACGCAGTATTTT. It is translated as CASSLSGRPDTQYF.

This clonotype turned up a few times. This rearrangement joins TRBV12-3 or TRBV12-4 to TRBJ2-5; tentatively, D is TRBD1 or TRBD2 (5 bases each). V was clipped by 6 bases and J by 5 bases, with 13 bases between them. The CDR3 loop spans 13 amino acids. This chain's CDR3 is CASSKNEGETQYF. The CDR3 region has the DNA TGTGCCAGCAGCAAAAATGAGGGGGAGACCCAGTACTTC.

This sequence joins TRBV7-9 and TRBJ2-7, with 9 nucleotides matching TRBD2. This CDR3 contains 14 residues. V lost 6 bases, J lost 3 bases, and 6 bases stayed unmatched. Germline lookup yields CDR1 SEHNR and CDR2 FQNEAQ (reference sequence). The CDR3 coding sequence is TGTGCCAGCAGACCGGGACTAGCCAACTACGAGCAGTACTTC. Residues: CASRPGLANYEQYF.

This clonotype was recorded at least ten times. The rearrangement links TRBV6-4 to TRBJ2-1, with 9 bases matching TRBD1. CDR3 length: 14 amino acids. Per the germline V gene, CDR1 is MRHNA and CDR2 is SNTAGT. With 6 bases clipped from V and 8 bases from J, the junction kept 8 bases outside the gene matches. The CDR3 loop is CASSMDRGSYEQFF. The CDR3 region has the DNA TGTGCCAGCAGCATGGACAGGGGTAGCTATGAGCAGTTCTTC.

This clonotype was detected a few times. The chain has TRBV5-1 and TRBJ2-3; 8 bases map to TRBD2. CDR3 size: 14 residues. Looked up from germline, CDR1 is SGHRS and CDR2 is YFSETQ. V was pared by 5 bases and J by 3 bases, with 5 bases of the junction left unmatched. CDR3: CASRERERTDTQYF. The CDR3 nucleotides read TGCGCCAGCAGAGAGCGGGAGCGTACAGATACGCAGTATTTT.